Listed below are T cell receptor beta chains from one sample, sequenced in a study of T cell responses to AZD1222 COVID-19 vaccine. TCRdb's copy holds only in-frame clones and misses some; the assay was immunoSEQ multiplex PCR. Of fewer than 200,000 clones listed, 90% to 95% were seen once; the top ten hold roughly 1.7%. Sequencing was performed on peripheral blood, taken 28 days after the second AZD1222 dose. The receptors here all came from an adult who received the AZD1222 COVID-19 vaccine. Both conserved end residues are part of each CDR3. The order of the fields is J gene, V gene, clone size, D gene, CDR3 protein, CDR3 DNA. D genes are given only for firm matches. Expanded clones get a size class; other rows say once, few or many, or leave the size out.

j_gene: TRBJ2-1; v_gene: TRBV12-5; abundance: few; d_gene: TRBD2; CDR3aa: CASGWGGSSYNEQFF; CDR3nt: TGTGCTAGTGGTTGGGGGGGGAGCTCCTACAATGAGCAGTTCTTC
j_gene: TRBJ1-5; v_gene: TRBV15; abundance: NA; d_gene: TRBD1; CDR3aa: CADRDSSNQPQHF; CDR3nt: TGTGCTGACAGGGACAGTAGCAATCAGCCCCAGCATTTT
j_gene: TRBJ1-6; v_gene: TRBV6-5; abundance: NA; d_gene: TRBD1; CDR3aa: CASRGTGWKGSPLHF; CDR3nt: TGTGCCAGCAGGGGGACAGGGTGGAAGGGATCACCCCTCCACTTT
j_gene: TRBJ2-1; v_gene: TRBV7-9; abundance: NA; d_gene: TRBD2; CDR3aa: CASSLAREGRGNEQFF; CDR3nt: TGTGCCAGCAGCTTAGCGCGGGAGGGGCGGGGCAATGAGCAGTTCTTC
j_gene: TRBJ1-4; v_gene: TRBV3-1/TRBV3-2; abundance: NA; d_gene: NA; CDR3aa: CASSPYGQATNEKLFF; CDR3nt: TGTGCCAGCAGCCCCTACGGACAAGCAACTAATGAAAAACTGTTTTTT
j_gene: TRBJ2-7; v_gene: TRBV6-5; abundance: NA; d_gene: NA; CDR3aa: CASSRDRTYEQYF; CDR3nt: TGTGCCAGCAGTCGGGACCGTACCTACGAGCAGTACTTC
j_gene: TRBJ2-7; v_gene: TRBV7-2; abundance: NA; d_gene: NA; CDR3aa: CASSLGPLPYEQYF; CDR3nt: TGTGCCAGCAGCTTAGGACCACTACCCTACGAGCAGTACTTC
j_gene: TRBJ2-1; v_gene: TRBV2; abundance: NA; d_gene: TRBD2; CDR3aa: CASRSGLAGKLGEQFF; CDR3nt: TGTGCCAGCAGGTCTGGGCTAGCGGGGAAGCTGGGAGAGCAGTTCTTC
j_gene: TRBJ1-6; v_gene: TRBV11-1; abundance: NA; d_gene: TRBD1; CDR3aa: CASSSGPGQARLHF; CDR3nt: TGTGCCAGCAGCTCAGGACCGGGACAGGCCCGACTCCACTTT
j_gene: TRBJ2-7; v_gene: TRBV4-3; abundance: NA; d_gene: NA; CDR3aa: CASSRGQGLGEQYF; CDR3nt: TGCGCCAGCAGCCGCGGCCAGGGTTTGGGGGAGCAGTACTTC
j_gene: TRBJ2-3; v_gene: TRBV5-1; abundance: NA; d_gene: NA; CDR3aa: CASSLEGSAADTQYF; CDR3nt: TGCGCCAGCAGCTTGGAGGGTTCCGCCGCAGATACGCAGTATTTT
j_gene: TRBJ1-4; v_gene: TRBV5-1; abundance: NA; d_gene: NA; CDR3aa: CASSPRTDSFNEKLFF; CDR3nt: TGCGCCAGCAGCCCGCGGACGGACAGCTTTAATGAAAAACTGTTTTTT
j_gene: TRBJ2-1; v_gene: TRBV10-1; abundance: NA; d_gene: TRBD2; CDR3aa: CASSEGTSGSDEQFF; CDR3nt: TGCGCCAGCAGTGAGGGGACTAGCGGGTCGGATGAGCAGTTCTTC
j_gene: TRBJ2-1; v_gene: TRBV11-3; abundance: NA; d_gene: NA; CDR3aa: CASSLGMVSYNEQFF; CDR3nt: TGTGCCAGCAGCTTAGGTATGGTCTCCTACAATGAGCAGTTCTTC
j_gene: TRBJ1-3; v_gene: TRBV20-1; abundance: once; d_gene: NA; CDR3aa: CSASKSGNTIYF; CDR3nt: TGCAGTGCTAGTAAGTCCGGAAACACCATATATTTT
j_gene: TRBJ2-3; v_gene: TRBV7-3; abundance: NA; d_gene: NA; CDR3aa: CASTQEGPGDTQYF; CDR3nt: TGTGCCAGCACTCAGGAGGGGCCGGGAGATACGCAGTATTTT
j_gene: TRBJ1-5; v_gene: TRBV30; abundance: NA; d_gene: TRBD1; CDR3aa: CAWRQGMGQPQHF; CDR3nt: TGTGCCTGGAGACAGGGGATGGGACAGCCCCAGCATTTT
j_gene: TRBJ2-2; v_gene: TRBV11-3; abundance: NA; d_gene: NA; CDR3aa: CASSSGTRINTGELFF; CDR3nt: TGTGCCAGCAGCTCCGGGACCCGGATTAACACCGGGGAGCTGTTTTTT
j_gene: TRBJ2-5; v_gene: TRBV10-2; abundance: NA; d_gene: TRBD2; CDR3aa: CASGRGRVFETQYF; CDR3nt: TGCGCCAGCGGTCGCGGGAGGGTCTTCGAGACCCAGTACTTC
j_gene: TRBJ2-2; v_gene: TRBV5-6; abundance: NA; d_gene: NA; CDR3aa: CASSLDVTGELFF; CDR3nt: TGTGCCAGCAGCTTAGACGTAACCGGGGAGCTGTTTTTT
j_gene: TRBJ2-7; v_gene: TRBV6-5; abundance: NA; d_gene: NA; CDR3aa: CASSYSRMKAPYEQYF; CDR3nt: TGTGCCAGCAGTTACTCGAGGATGAAGGCCCCCTACGAGCAGTACTTC
j_gene: TRBJ2-3; v_gene: TRBV2; abundance: NA; d_gene: NA; CDR3aa: CASSVYGATDTQYF; CDR3nt: TGTGCCAGCAGTGTTTATGGGGCCACAGATACGCAGTATTTT
j_gene: TRBJ2-1; v_gene: TRBV6-4; abundance: NA; d_gene: NA; CDR3aa: CASSDSPKVFRNEQFF; CDR3nt: TGTGCCAGCAGTGACTCCCCCAAAGTATTTAGGAATGAGCAGTTCTTC
j_gene: TRBJ2-7; v_gene: TRBV10-2; abundance: NA; d_gene: NA; CDR3aa: CASSETGSNVYEQYF; CDR3nt: TGCGCCAGCAGTGAGACAGGTAGTAATGTATACGAGCAGTACTTC
j_gene: TRBJ1-6; v_gene: TRBV7-9; abundance: NA; d_gene: NA; CDR3aa: CASSFSGGDSPLHF; CDR3nt: TGTGCCAGCAGTTTCTCGGGGGGGGATTCACCCCTCCACTTT
j_gene: TRBJ1-5; v_gene: TRBV9; abundance: NA; d_gene: NA; CDR3aa: CASSEGPPGGPQHF; CDR3nt: TGTGCCAGCAGCGAGGGACCGCCTGGGGGGCCCCAGCATTTT
j_gene: TRBJ2-6; v_gene: TRBV7-8; abundance: NA; d_gene: NA; CDR3aa: CASSLRLPTSGANVLTF; CDR3nt: TGTGCCAGCAGCTTAAGACTACCTACCTCTGGGGCCAACGTCCTGACTTTC
j_gene: TRBJ2-4; v_gene: TRBV7-2; abundance: NA; d_gene: TRBD1; CDR3aa: CASSLGQGGAKNIQYF; CDR3nt: TGTGCCAGCAGCCTAGGACAGGGGGGAGCCAAAAACATTCAGTACTTC
j_gene: TRBJ1-3; v_gene: TRBV29-1; abundance: NA; d_gene: NA; CDR3aa: CSVEPGLSGNTIYF; CDR3nt: TGCAGCGTGGAACCGGGACTCTCTGGAAACACCATATATTTT
j_gene: TRBJ2-3; v_gene: TRBV27; abundance: NA; d_gene: TRBD1; CDR3aa: CASSSTGQADTQYF; CDR3nt: TGTGCCAGCAGTTCGACTGGACAGGCGGATACGCAGTATTTT
j_gene: TRBJ1-5; v_gene: TRBV21-1; abundance: NA; d_gene: NA; CDR3aa: CASSSSDREDQPQHF; CDR3nt: TGTGCCAGCAGCTCCTCGGACAGGGAGGATCAGCCCCAGCATTTT
j_gene: TRBJ1-2; v_gene: TRBV3-1/TRBV3-2; abundance: few; d_gene: NA; CDR3aa: CASSQANYGYTF; CDR3nt: TGTGCCAGCAGCCAAGCTAACTATGGCTACACCTTC
j_gene: TRBJ2-2; v_gene: TRBV29-1; abundance: NA; d_gene: TRBD2; CDR3aa: CSVGSGGRTGELFF; CDR3nt: TGCAGCGTTGGAAGCGGGGGCCGCACCGGGGAGCTGTTTTTT
j_gene: TRBJ2-1; v_gene: TRBV19; abundance: NA; d_gene: TRBD2; CDR3aa: CASSMSRGGRGNEQFF; CDR3nt: TGTGCCAGTAGTATGAGCCGGGGGGGCCGCGGTAATGAGCAGTTCTTC